Given below is one T cell receptor beta chain in context. Antigen unknown. This entry is derived from a study of T cell repertoires in cytomegalovirus infection. As for the study in general: CMV infection and matching HLA type were both indicated by public TCR beta signatures.

Whole-study findings and limits: Public TCR beta family frequency separated CMV-and-HLA carriers, including in an independent cohort. The response measured ex vivo was dominated by TCR beta clonotypes (HLA-C-restricted and CMV-specific).

In germline, CDR1 is MNHEY, CDR2 SMNVEV (reference sequence). Trimming cost V 4 bases and J 0 bases, with 16 bases left between them. This CDR3 comprises 17 residues. TCRdb re-analysed the reads in MiXCR, keeping a single row per CDR3 protein. Here the sample spans approximately 110,000 distinct CDR3 sequences, around 45% being singletons. The sequences come from CD8+ T cells from cultured PBMCs, collected from culture after CMV antigen stimulation. The chain joins TRBV27 to TRBJ2-1, with D unresolved. This clonotype was obtained from a human donor in good health (CMV status not recorded). Some clones in this sample may be carry-over from other donors' samples. The CDR3 loop reads CASSSPWSASSYNEQFF. In DNA form, the CDR3 reads TGTGCCAGCAGTTCCCCGTGGTCCGCCAGCTCCTACAATGAGCAGTTCTTC.